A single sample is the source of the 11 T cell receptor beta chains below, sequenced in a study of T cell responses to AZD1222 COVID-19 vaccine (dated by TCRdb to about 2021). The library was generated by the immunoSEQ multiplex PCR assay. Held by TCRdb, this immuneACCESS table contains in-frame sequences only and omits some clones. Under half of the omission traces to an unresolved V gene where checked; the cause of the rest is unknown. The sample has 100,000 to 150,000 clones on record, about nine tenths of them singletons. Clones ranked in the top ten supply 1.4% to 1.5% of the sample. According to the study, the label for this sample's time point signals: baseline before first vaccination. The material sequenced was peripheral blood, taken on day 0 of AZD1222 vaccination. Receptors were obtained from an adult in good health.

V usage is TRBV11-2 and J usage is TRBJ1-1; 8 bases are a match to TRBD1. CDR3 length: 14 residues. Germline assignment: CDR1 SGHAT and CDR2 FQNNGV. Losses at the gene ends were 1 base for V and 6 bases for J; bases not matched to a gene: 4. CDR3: CASSLVQGASEAFF. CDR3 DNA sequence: TGTGCCAGCAGCTTAGTTCAGGGGGCTTCTGAAGCTTTCTTT.

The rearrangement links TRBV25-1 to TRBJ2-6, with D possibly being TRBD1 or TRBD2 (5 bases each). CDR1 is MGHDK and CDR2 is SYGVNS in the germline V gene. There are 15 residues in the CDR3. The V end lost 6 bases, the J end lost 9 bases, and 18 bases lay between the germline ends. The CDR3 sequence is CASRGRGLEVNVLTF. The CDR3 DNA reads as TGTGCCAGCAGAGGACGGGGCCTTGAGGTCAACGTCCTGACTTTC.

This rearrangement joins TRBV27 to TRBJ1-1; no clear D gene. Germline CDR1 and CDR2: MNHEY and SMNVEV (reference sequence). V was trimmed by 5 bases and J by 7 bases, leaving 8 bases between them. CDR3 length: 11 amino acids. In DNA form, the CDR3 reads TGTGCCAGCAGTCCACATGTTGAAGCTTTCTTT. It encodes CASSPHVEAFF.

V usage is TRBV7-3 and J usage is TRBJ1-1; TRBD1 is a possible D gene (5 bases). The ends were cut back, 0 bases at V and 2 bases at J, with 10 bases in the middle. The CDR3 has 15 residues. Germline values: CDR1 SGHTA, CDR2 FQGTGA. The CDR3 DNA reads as TGTGCCAGCAGCTTAACTAGGACACAAAACACTGAAGCTTTCTTT. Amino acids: CASSLTRTQNTEAFF.

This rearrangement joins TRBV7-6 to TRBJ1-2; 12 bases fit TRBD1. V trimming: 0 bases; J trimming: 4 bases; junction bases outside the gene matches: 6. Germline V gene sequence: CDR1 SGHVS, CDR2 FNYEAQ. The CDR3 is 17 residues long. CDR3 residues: CASSLAGQGALGYGYTF. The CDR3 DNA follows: TGTGCCAGCAGCTTAGCGGGACAGGGGGCTCTTGGCTATGGCTACACCTTC.

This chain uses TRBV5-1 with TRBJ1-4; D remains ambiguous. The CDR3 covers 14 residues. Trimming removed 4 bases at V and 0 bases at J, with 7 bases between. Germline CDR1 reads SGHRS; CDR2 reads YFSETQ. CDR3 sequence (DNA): TGCGCCAGCAGCCTCAGTACAACTAATGAAAAACTGTTTTTT. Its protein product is CASSLSTTNEKLFF.

CDR3 DNA: TGTGCCAGCAGTCGCAACGCAGGGGGTTTTAGTGAAGCTTTCTTT. Translation: CASSRNAGGFSEAFF. The chain couples TRBV27 to TRBJ1-1, with 7 bases lining up with TRBD1. CDR3 length: 15 residues. V dropped 5 bases and J dropped 7; count of bases not matched to a gene: 13. CDR1 MNHEY and CDR2 SMNVEV come from the germline V gene (reference sequence).

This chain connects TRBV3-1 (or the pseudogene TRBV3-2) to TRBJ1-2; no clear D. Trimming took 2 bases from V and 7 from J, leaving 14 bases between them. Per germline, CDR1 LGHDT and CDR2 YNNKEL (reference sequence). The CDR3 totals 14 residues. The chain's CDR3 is CASSQMAGALGYTF. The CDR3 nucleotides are TGTGCCAGCAGCCAAATGGCAGGAGCTCTTGGCTACACCTTC.

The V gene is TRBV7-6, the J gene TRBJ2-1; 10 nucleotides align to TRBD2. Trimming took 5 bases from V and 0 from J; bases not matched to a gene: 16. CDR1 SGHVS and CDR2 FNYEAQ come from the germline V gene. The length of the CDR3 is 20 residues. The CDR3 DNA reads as TGTGCCAGCAGCCTACAGAGCGGGGGGGCGAACCGCGTCTCCTACAATGAGCAGTTCTTC. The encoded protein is CASSLQSGGANRVSYNEQFF.

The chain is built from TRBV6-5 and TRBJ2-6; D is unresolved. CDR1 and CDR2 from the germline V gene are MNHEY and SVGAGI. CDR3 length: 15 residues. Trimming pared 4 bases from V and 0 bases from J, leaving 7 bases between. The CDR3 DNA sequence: TGTGCCAGCAGTTTTGGGCACTCTGGGGCCAACGTCCTGACTTTC. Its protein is CASSFGHSGANVLTF.

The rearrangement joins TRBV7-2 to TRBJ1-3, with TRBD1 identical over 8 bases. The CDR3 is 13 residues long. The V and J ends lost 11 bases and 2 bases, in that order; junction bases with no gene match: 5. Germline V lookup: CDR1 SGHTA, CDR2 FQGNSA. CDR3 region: CACLRGPGNTIYF. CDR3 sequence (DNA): TGTGCCTGCCTCAGGGGGCCTGGAAACACCATATATTTT.